This TCR beta chain was found in a study of T cells in Graves' hyperthyroidism and ophthalmopathy. On the study more broadly: Pretreatment peripheral blood was obtained at initial diagnosis.

A patient was excluded if there was uncontrolled infection, other autoimmune disease, pregnancy or lactation. Cells are PBMCs isolated from 9 to 10 ml of fresh blood. This clonotype was counted only a few times. Antigen unknown. RNA transcripts gave rise to amplified TCR beta CDR3 regions. HTBI primers were the set used in a first-round RT-PCR of the TCR CDR3. TCRdb used MiXCR to reprocess the multiplex PCR reads, holding one entry per CDR3 protein. Of about 300,000 distinct CDR3 sequences in the sample, 15% to 20% were seen once. Whole-study results and caveats: A model built on 13 V-J features separated ophthalmopathy from stable hyperthyroidism.

This CDR3 is built from 15 residues. The V and J ends lost 1 base and 6 bases, in that order; junction bases with no gene match: 6. The rearrangement links TRBV12-3 or TRBV12-4 to TRBJ2-4; the match to TRBD1 covers 7 bases. The specimen was blood. The origin of this receptor is a man in his fifties with Graves' ophthalmopathy. CDR3 nucleotide sequence: TGTGCCAGCAGTTTAGAGGACAGGATATTAAACATTCAGTACTTC. It translates to CASSLEDRILNIQYF.